Detailed here is one T cell receptor (beta chain). Some clones are missing from TCRdb's copy, which holds only in-frame ones; the method was immunoSEQ multiplex PCR. The sample yields more than 50,000 clones, 90% seen once. The data originate from a study of blood T cell repertoires in COVID-19. With 5 bases removed from V and 0 bases from J, the gap between germline ends came to 11 bases. Germline values: CDR1 SGHTA, CDR2 FQGNSA. The CDR3 is 14 amino acids. This rearrangement joins TRBV7-2 to TRBJ2-7; no firm D call. The sample was peripheral blood. The receptor was isolated from a man older than 75 with acute or convalescent COVID-19. Here the CDR3 reads CASSALQNSYEQYF. As DNA, the CDR3 is TGTGCCAGCAGCGCCTTACAGAACTCCTACGAGCAGTACTTC.